The clone carrying this T cell receptor beta chain came up once. The antigen is undetermined. This sample is part of a study of cytomegalovirus exposure and HLA in healthy donors. About the research overall: HLA-typed donors were the source of 80 million to 90 million unique TCRs, which an early data release held. Among a few hundred genotyped donors, about 80% fell in the Caucasian-associated ancestry cluster. Points from the study as a whole: Most TCR sequences were seen very rarely across donors, but some public TCRs occurred in many. Analyzed later, association rates of TCRs varied across HLA loci, with DRB1 most and HLA-C fewest.

The CDR3 runs to 15 residues. Unmatched junction bases numbered 14, after V lost 8 bases and J lost 7 bases. The V gene's germline CDR1 is LNHDA and CDR2 SQIVND (reference sequence). A multiplex PCR was run with 60 Vbeta primers and 13 Jbeta primers. The table came from immunoSEQ multiplex PCR; TCRdb's copy has only in-frame clones and leaves some out. This sample has 170,000 or so clones; around four fifths occur once, and the top ten carry around 1.7%. The chain links TRBV19 to TRBJ1-5, with TRBD1 matching over 7 bases. Specimen: PBMCs. This sequence was found in a man aged 45 to 65 in good health and CMV-seronegative. CDR3 protein: CASSYPDRAGQPQHF. The CDR3 coding sequence is TGTGCCAGTTCCTACCCCGACAGGGCAGGCCAGCCCCAGCATTTT.